This T cell receptor beta chain was captured in a study of T cells in Graves' hyperthyroidism and ophthalmopathy. Study-wide points: Median prediction lead before ophthalmopathy onset was 6.5 months with the model.

Amplified regions were TCR beta CDR3 sequences from RNA transcripts. First-round RT-PCR targeting the TCR CDR3 was performed with the HTBI primer set. Each CDR3 protein is one row after TCRdb ran MiXCR on the multiplex PCR reads. This sample has hundreds of thousands of distinct CDR3 sequences; around 14% occur once, and the top ten carry around a tenth. Looked up from germline, CDR1 is KGHSH and CDR2 is LQKENI. With 9 bases clipped from V and 0 bases from J, the junction kept 2 bases outside the gene matches. CDR3 size: 13 residues. On this clonotype itself: Its antigen remains unidentified.

Patients were excluded for uncontrolled infection, other autoimmune disease, pregnancy or lactation. This sample holds PBMCs from less than 13 ml fresh peripheral blood. The specimen sequenced was blood. This TCR was sampled from a young woman with Graves' hyperthyroidism. The chain combines TRBV18 with TRBJ2-3; 8 bases line up with TRBD2. In nucleotides, the CDR3 is TGTGCCAGTAGCGGGGACAGCACAGATACGCAGTATTTT. Its translation: CASSGDSTDTQYF.